A single sample gave rise to the 29 T cell receptor beta chains below, sequenced in a study of tissue T cells after allogeneic stem cell transplantation. Indicated time point: mouse harvest day 7 after allogeneic transplant. Mouse grafts combined 10^7 T-cell-depleted bone marrow cells with 10^6 splenic CD5+ T cells. This table comes from immunoSEQ multiplex PCR, and its TCRdb copy is limited to in-frame clones, with some not included. The sample gives about 5,000 clones, 40% to 60% of which show up once; approximately 5.5% is in the top ten. The sample taken for sequencing was gut tissue. The receptors stem from a female BALB/c mouse given C57BL/6 T cells with graft-versus-host disease after an allogeneic hematopoietic cell transplant.

On this clone itself: The gene names given are mouse names. The sample carries other DNA sequences with the same CDR3. CDR3 residues: CASGVTGGREQYF. The sequenced CDR3 bases are TGTGCCAGCGGTGTCACGGGGGGGAGGGAACAGTAC. The rearrangement uses TRBV13-2 and TRBJ2-7, with 7 nucleotides matching TRBD2. The CDR3 goes on 1 residue after the read ends, and that part is filled in from the germline J gene. V gave up 3 bases and J gave up 7 bases; unmatched junction bases: 7. This CDR3 region has 13 residues. Germline assignment: CDR1 NNHNN and CDR2 SYGAGS (reference sequence).

This clone was observed once. Germline and genes here are mouse. The CDR3 extends 1 residue past the end of the read, so its final part is completed from the germline J gene. The V call is TRBV26, the J call TRBJ2-3, with D possibly matching TRBD2 (6 bases). V lost 0 bases to trimming and J lost 0 bases, with 7 bases between them. Germline V gene lookup returns CDR1 KGHPV and CDR2 FQNQEV (reference sequence). This CDR3 region has 15 residues. The part of the CDR3 DNA that was read is TGTGCCAGCAGTCTGTCAGGGACTAGTGCAGAAACGCTGTAT. Its protein is CASSLSGTSAETLY. The CDR3 reads in full as CASSLSGTSAETLYF.

About this clone itself: Germline and genes: mouse. The CDR3 end is not reached by the read, which stops 1 residue before it; the germline J gene fills it in. The chain joins TRBV3 to TRBJ1-3; TRBD1 might be the D (5 bases). This CDR3 has 15 amino acids. Trimming took 5 bases from V and 0 from J, leaving 11 bases between them. The germline V gene encodes CDR1 SNHLY and CDR2 FYNGKV (reference sequence). The CDR3 protein is CASSPPGNSGNTLYF. CDR3 DNA (partial): TGTGCCAGCAGCCCTCCAGGGAATTCTGGAAATACGCTCTAT.

Regarding this clone: The listed genes are named as in mouse. The DNA ends 1 residue before the CDR3 does, and the rest of the CDR3 is filled in from the germline J gene. The chain has TRBV16 and TRBJ2-4; D not certain. Germline V gene data show CDR1 as SGHSA and CDR2 as FRNQAP. This CDR3 has 15 amino acids. Trimming removed 0 bases at V and 0 bases at J, with 7 bases between. The CDR3: CASSLEGESQNTLYF. The sequenced part of the CDR3 DNA is TGTGCAAGCAGCTTAGAGGGTGAGAGTCAAAACACCTTGTAC.

Details on this clone: Genes and germline come from the mouse. The missing CDR3 end, 1 residue past where the read stops, is filled in from the germline J gene. The chain has TRBV26 and TRBJ1-1, with no clear D. The germline V gene has CDR1 KGHPV and CDR2 FQNQEV (reference sequence). CDR3 length: 10 amino acids. V dropped 7 bases and J dropped 5 bases, with 5 bases sitting between them. Incomplete CDR3 DNA: TGTGCCAGCACCAGGACAGAAGTCTTC. This gives the protein CASTRTEVF. The full-length CDR3 reads as CASTRTEVFF.

To note about this clone: The gene symbols are mouse symbols. Sequencing ends 1 residue short of the CDR3 end; the germline J gene provides the rest. This rearrangement joins TRBV5 to TRBJ2-5, with TRBD2 as a possible D gene (6 bases). This CDR3 comprises 14 residues. With 4 bases removed from V and 1 base from J, the gap between germline ends came to 9 bases. Germline V gives CDR1 LGHNA, CDR2 YNLKQL (reference sequence). The CDR3: CASSLGEDQDTQYF. The sequenced CDR3 bases are TGTGCCAGCAGCCTGGGGGAAGACCAAGACACCCAGTAC.

A remark on this clone: Genes here carry mouse names. Read data end 1 residue before the CDR3 end; the end is taken from the germline J gene. The J gene is TRBJ2-5, the V gene TRBV14; unclear D gene. CDR3 length equals 14 residues. Deletions cut 2 bases from V and 0 bases from J, with 7 bases between. CDR1 is SGHDT and CDR2 is FRDEAV in the germline V gene. Partial CDR3 DNA: TGTGCCAGCAGTTTTACGGTTAACCAAGACACCCAGTAC. It yields the protein CASSFTVNQDTQY. The entire CDR3 sequence reads CASSFTVNQDTQYF.

To note about this clone: Germline and genes: mouse. The read ends 1 residue early relative to the CDR3; the germline J gene fills the gap. The chain combines TRBV13-3 with TRBJ2-7; 8 bases map to TRBD2. The CDR3 is 12 residues long. Germline CDR1 and CDR2: NNHDY and SYVADS. V lost 7 bases to trimming and J lost 4 bases; unmatched junction nucleotides: 4. The sequenced CDR3 bases are TGTGCCAGCGGGGGGGGCGGTTATGAACAGTAC. Protein product: CASGGGGYEQY. The full-length CDR3 reads as CASGGGGYEQYF.

Sample share makes this clone medium-sized. The germline and genes are mouse ones. Read sequence stops 1 residue before the CDR3 end, and the germline J gene provides the missing end. The J gene is TRBJ2-7, the V gene TRBV16, with 9 bases identical to TRBD1. CDR1 and CDR2 (germline): SGHSA, FRNQAP. After removal of 4 bases from V and 4 bases from J, the junction contained 5 bases not matched to a gene. This CDR3 contains 14 residues. CDR3 sequence reads: CASSSEDRGYEQYF. CDR3 DNA, as far as it was read: TGTGCAAGCAGCTCAGAGGACAGGGGTTATGAACAGTAC.

About this clone itself: Mouse gene names apply. The read ends 1 residue early relative to the CDR3; the germline J gene fills the gap. The sample contains more than one DNA sequence encoding this CDR3. The chain employs TRBV26 and TRBJ2-7; 11 positions match TRBD2. This CDR3 has 14 residues. The J segment lost 3 bases and the V segment lost 4 bases, leaving 2 bases of the junction unmatched. Germline values: CDR1 KGHPV, CDR2 FQNQEV (reference sequence). This CDR3 reads CASSRDWGGYEQYF. Partial CDR3 DNA: TGTGCCAGCAGTCGTGACTGGGGGGGCTATGAACAGTAC.

Notes on this clone: All gene names here are mouse names. The read finishes 1 residue shy of the CDR3 end, and the germline J gene is used to complete it. This chain connects TRBV12-1 to TRBJ1-3, with a possible D match to TRBD1 (6 bases). The CDR3 consists of 16 residues. Germline CDR1 SGHSN, CDR2 HYEKVE. Trimming left V 4 bases short and J 0 bases short, with 15 bases between. CDR3 amino acids: CASSLFRGSSGNTLYF. The CDR3 DNA, read in part, is TGTGCCAGCTCCCTTTTCAGGGGCTCTTCTGGAAATACGCTCTAT.

This clone was picked up a small number of times. Here the gene names and germline are mouse. Coverage ceases 1 residue before the CDR3 finishes, and the germline J gene fills in the end. V usage is TRBV23 and J usage is TRBJ1-2; whether TRBD1, the table's D call, matches the DNA was not checked. From germline, CDR1 is KGHTA and CDR2 FQNQQP. The CDR3 sequence is 16 residues long. CDR3 DNA, as far as it was read: TGCTCCAGCAGTCAATCGGGGTCAGGGGGCCACTCCGACTACACC. Translation gives CSSSQSGSGGHSDYT. The complete CDR3 protein is CSSSQSGSGGHSDYTF.

Remarks on this clone: Germline and genes here are mouse. Incomplete CDR3 DNA: TGTGCCAGCAGCTCACAGGGGAAGGGACAGTAC. This translates into CASSSQGKGQY. The complete CDR3 protein is CASSSQGKGQYF. The rearrangement links TRBV3 to TRBJ2-7; TRBD1 agrees at 7 bases. The read comes to an end 1 residue before the CDR3 does, leaving the germline J gene to fill in the end. CDR3 length: 12 amino acids. V lost 4 bases to trimming and J lost 9 bases; unmatched junction nucleotides: 6. CDR1 and CDR2 from the germline V gene are SNHLY and FYNGKV (reference sequence).

On this clone itself: The gene names here belong to mouse. The read ends 1 residue early relative to the CDR3; the germline J gene fills the gap. The chain has TRBV26 and TRBJ2-2, with D maybe TRBD1 (9 bases). Germline V lookup: CDR1 KGHPV, CDR2 FQNQEV (reference sequence). The CDR3 runs to 15 residues. Trimming removed 4 bases from V and 6 bases from J, with 15 bases in between. The CDR3 loop reads CASSPTGGGPGQLYF. Incomplete CDR3 DNA: TGTGCCAGCAGTCCGACAGGGGGGGGCCCCGGGCAGCTCTAC. Supplemented by reference TRBV26 and TRBJ2-2, the full variable domain reads NSKVIQTPRYLVKGQGQKAKMRCIPEKGHPVVFWYQQNKNNEFKFLINFQNQEVLQQIDMTEKRFSAECPSNSPCSLEIQSSEAGDSALYLCASSPTGGGPGQLYFGEGSKLTVL.

Only a few counts were recorded for this clone. The genes and germline here are from mouse. The read stops 1 residue short of the end of the CDR3; the missing end is completed from the germline J gene. This sequence joins TRBV13-3 and TRBJ1-5, with D perhaps matching TRBD1 (6 bases). V was trimmed by 6 bases and J by 0 bases, leaving 10 bases between them. This CDR3 comprises 14 residues. The germline CDR1 and CDR2 sequences are NNHDY and SYVADS. The DNA read from the CDR3 is TGTGCCAGCACCGGGACAAATAACAACCAGGCTCCGCTT. It is translated as CASTGTNNNQAPL. The full-length CDR3 reads as CASTGTNNNQAPLF.

This clone was seen more than once but under ten times. Gene names are mouse gene names. The read comes to an end 1 residue before the CDR3 does, leaving the germline J gene to fill in the end. The chain couples TRBV23 to TRBJ1-5. There are 13 residues in the CDR3. Per germline, CDR1 KGHTA and CDR2 FQNQQP. The CDR3 here is CSSSQNNNQAPLF. The DNA read from the CDR3 is TGCTCCAGCAGTCAAAATAACAACCAGGCTCCGCTT.

This clone was observed a handful of times. The genes are named according to mouse. The read stops 1 residue short of the end of the CDR3; the missing end is completed from the germline J gene. The V call is TRBV26, the J call TRBJ2-7; 7 nucleotides line up with TRBD2. This CDR3 is 14 amino acids long. Trimming cost V 3 bases and J 0 bases; bases outside gene matches: 2. From germline, CDR1 is KGHPV and CDR2 FQNQEV (reference sequence). The CDR3 sequence is CASSLLGSSYEQYF. Partial CDR3 DNA: TGTGCCAGCAGTCTACTGGGGAGCTCCTATGAACAGTAC.

Notes on this clone: These gene names are mouse names. The sequenced fragment ends 1 residue before the CDR3 boundary, so the rest is inferred from the germline J gene. This rearrangement joins TRBV23 to TRBJ2-5; TRBD1, the D gene given by the table, was not confirmed from the DNA. The CDR3 is 15 amino acids. Per the germline V gene, CDR1 is KGHTA and CDR2 is FQNQQP. CDR3 amino acids: CSSSHPGGFQDTQYF. CDR3 DNA, as far as it was read: TGCTCCAGCAGTCACCCAGGGGGCTTTCAAGACACCCAGTAC.

For this clone: Genes and germline come from the mouse. The CDR3 end falls 1 residue outside the read, so it is completed with the germline J gene. The chain is built from TRBV13-1 and TRBJ2-2; no firm D call. Trimming removed 0 bases at V and 1 base at J, with 4 bases between. Per germline, CDR1 NSHNY and CDR2 SYGAGN. This CDR3 comprises 14 residues. Incomplete CDR3 DNA: TGTGCCAGCAGTGATGCCCGAAACACCGGGCAGCTCTAC. Translation: CASSDARNTGQLY. The complete CDR3 sequence is CASSDARNTGQLYF.

About this clone: Genes and germline are mouse. The sequenced fragment ends 1 residue before the CDR3 boundary, so the rest is inferred from the germline J gene. This sequence joins TRBV3 and TRBJ2-7, with 10 nucleotides matching TRBD2. This CDR3 is built from 14 residues. CDR1 SNHLY and CDR2 FYNGKV come from the germline V gene (reference sequence). V gave up 1 base and J gave up 6 bases; unmatched junction bases: 3. CDR3 loop: CASSLGWGGVEQYF. Incomplete CDR3 DNA: TGTGCCAGCAGCTTAGGCTGGGGGGGCGTTGAACAGTAC.

A word on this clone: Each gene name is a mouse one. The read halts 1 residue ahead of the CDR3 end, with the missing end drawn from the germline J gene. J is TRBJ1-1 and V is TRBV3; 9 bases are shared with TRBD1. V lost 4 bases, J lost 2 bases, and 2 bases stayed unmatched. Germline V CDR1 and CDR2: SNHLY, FYNGKV (reference sequence). The CDR3 totals 14 residues. The sequenced CDR3 bases are TGTGCCAGCAGCTCGGGACAGGGCAACACAGAAGTCTTC. The encoded protein is CASSSGQGNTEVF. The entire CDR3 is CASSSGQGNTEVFF.

Notes on this clone: Genes here carry mouse names. The read stops 1 residue short of the end of the CDR3; the missing end is completed from the germline J gene. The chain couples TRBV23 to TRBJ2-1; the D call of TRBD2 is as the table states it, not checked on the DNA. Germline assignment: CDR1 KGHTA and CDR2 FQNQQP. The CDR3 is 17 amino acids. CDR3 DNA (partial): TGCTCCAGCAGTCCTCCGGGACTGGGGGGGCGCGGAGCTGAGCAGTTC. Translating gives CSSSPPGLGGRGAEQF. The full CDR3 sequence reads CSSSPPGLGGRGAEQFF.

This clone was detected only a few times. Mouse germline and gene names are used. With the read ending 1 residue before the CDR3 end, the germline J gene is used to fill in that end. The V gene is TRBV3, the J gene TRBJ2-1; weak D call: TRBD1 (6 bases). The CDR3 runs to 15 residues. V dropped 4 bases and J dropped 0 bases, with 10 bases sitting between them. The germline CDR1 and CDR2 sequences are SNHLY and FYNGKV (reference sequence). CDR3 DNA (partial): TGTGCCAGCAGCTCCCGGGACAATAACTATGCTGAGCAGTTC. It is translated as CASSSRDNNYAEQF. Given in full, the CDR3 is CASSSRDNNYAEQFF.

This clone was seen a few times. Gene names and germline refer to mouse. The sequenced fragment ends 1 residue before the CDR3 boundary, so the rest is inferred from the germline J gene. The gene calls are TRBV2 and TRBJ1-4, with 9 positions matching TRBD1. Trimming took 4 bases from V and 0 from J; bases not matched to a gene: 3. Per germline, CDR1 LGHNA and CDR2 YSYQKL. This CDR3 spans 16 amino acids. The CDR3: CASSPTGGISNERLFF. CDR3 DNA (partial): TGTGCCAGCAGCCCGACAGGGGGGATTTCCAACGAAAGATTATTT.

Concerning this clone: Gene names refer to mouse genes. The CDR3 end is not reached by the read, which stops 1 residue before it; the germline J gene fills it in. The V gene is TRBV31, the J gene TRBJ1-1; weak D call: TRBD1 (5 bases). CDR1 and CDR2 (germline): GKSSPN, SITVG. The V and J ends lost 0 bases and 4 bases respectively, with 12 bases between them. The CDR3 extends over 14 amino acids. The chain's CDR3 is CAWSLGGAGTEVFF. The CDR3 DNA, read in part, is TGTGCCTGGAGTCTAGGAGGGGCGGGCACAGAAGTCTTC.

A remark on this clone: Gene names denote mouse genes. The observed sequence ends 1 residue before the CDR3 terminus, with the missing tail filled in from the germline J gene. V usage is TRBV3 and J usage is TRBJ2-4; 11 bases agree with TRBD2. V was pared by 4 bases and J by 0 bases, with 3 bases of the junction left unmatched. Per the germline V gene, CDR1 is SNHLY and CDR2 is FYNGKV (reference sequence). The CDR3 length is 16 residues. Partial CDR3 DNA: TGTGCCAGCAGCTCGGGACTGGGGGTTAGTCAAAACACCTTGTAC. It is translated as CASSSGLGVSQNTLY. The CDR3 in full is CASSSGLGVSQNTLYF.

This clone was seen more than once but under ten times. Germline and genes: mouse. The read ends 1 residue early relative to the CDR3; the germline J gene fills the gap. V gene TRBV29 combines with J gene TRBJ2-3; no clear D gene. Per the germline V gene, CDR1 is MSHET and CDR2 is SYDVDS. The CDR3 spans 13 residues. The DNA read from the CDR3 is TGTGGGCCGGGAGCGGGTGGTGCAGAAACGCTGTAT. This encodes CGPGAGGAETLY. The whole CDR3 protein reads CGPGAGGAETLYF.

This clone was seen only a few times. Here the gene names and germline are mouse. The read falls 1 residue short of the CDR3 end, and the missing part is taken from the germline J gene. The J gene is TRBJ2-1, the V gene TRBV1; TRBD1 aligns across 7 bases. The CDR3 covers 15 residues. Germline-derived CDR1 and CDR2 are NSQYPW and LRSPGD (reference sequence). Trimming removed 3 bases from V and 1 base from J; junction bases left unmatched: 3. The CDR3 bases that were read are TGCACCTGCAGTGCCAGGGACAGAAACTATGCTGAGCAGTTC. This sequence encodes CTCSARDRNYAEQF. From start to end, the CDR3 is CTCSARDRNYAEQFF.

Concerning this clone: All gene names here are mouse names. The read terminates 1 residue before the CDR3 end, so the remaining end is supplied by the germline J gene. The gene calls are TRBV13-3 and TRBJ2-4, with TRBD2 identical over 8 bases. V shed 0 bases and J 7 bases; nucleotides not matched to a gene: 4. The germline V gene has CDR1 NNHDY and CDR2 SYVADS. The CDR3 extends over 14 amino acids. The sequenced part of the CDR3 DNA is TGTGCCAGCAGTGATGGACTGGGGTCCCACACCTTGTAC. Encoded protein: CASSDGLGSHTLY. The whole CDR3 protein reads CASSDGLGSHTLYF. Full variable domain (missing parts from reference TRBV13-3 and TRBJ2-4): EAAVTQSPRSKVAVTGGKVTLSCHQTNNHDYMYWYRQDTGHGLRLIHYSYVADSTEKGDIPDGYKASRPSQENFSLILELASLSQTAVYFCASSDGLGSHTLYFGAGTRLSVL.